The clone carrying this T cell receptor beta chain was counted at least ten times. Its antigen is not identified. This CDR3 has 12 residues. The V and J ends lost 4 bases and 10 bases, in that order; junction bases with no gene match: 5. Per the germline V gene, CDR1 is SEHNR and CDR2 is FQNEAQ (reference sequence). This record belongs to a study of T cell responses to AZD1222 COVID-19 vaccine. Measured with immunoSEQ multiplex PCR; TCRdb has only the in-frame clones, and not every one. Among about 150,000 clones listed, 75% to 95% were seen once. Study-level points and caveats: The study reported that nearly half of spike-specific TCRs target unmutated variant regions.

The chain joins TRBV7-9 to TRBJ1-2, with TRBD1 matching 8 bases. The sequencing here drew on peripheral blood, taken 28 days after the second AZD1222 dose. The receptor was derived from an adult who received the AZD1222 COVID-19 vaccine. The CDR3 bases are TGTGCCAGCAGCTCAGACAGGGGAGTCTACACCTTC. This gives the protein CASSSDRGVYTF.